This T cell receptor beta chain is from a study of shared clonotypes between healthy human individuals (dated by TCRdb to 2019 to 2021). Background on the whole study: The cohort comprised two women and a few men aged 18 to 49 years. For each donor, CD4 naive and CD4 memory were each given three plates, CD8 naive was given two plates, and CD8 memory was given one plate. The study deeply sequenced blood TCR repertoires of about five healthy adults to estimate repertoire size and the extent of clonotype sharing between individuals. To increase sequencing depth and limit assay-specific biases, different laboratories used diverse techniques to prepare libraries and sequence TCR repertoires. Between about 0.94 and 8.9 billion PBMCs per donor were obtained by leukapheresis.

The donors were healthy, HIV-negative adults who had no recently reported acute infections or vaccinations. All donors were Caucasian adults living in Nashville, Tennessee, USA. CD4+ T cells were enriched through magnetic negative selection, after which naive cells were positively selected on CD45RA and the remaining negative fraction served as the memory subset. Blood was obtained by leukapheresis, after which PBMCs were separated by Ficoll-Histopaque density gradient centrifugation and cryopreserved in liquid nitrogen vapor phase. Purity and quantity of every magnetically sorted T cell population were checked by analytical flow cytometry. Genomic DNA was isolated from each sorted fraction and quantified by UV absorbance on a Nanodrop 2000c. Results the study describes overall, beyond this receptor: Even with the large sequencing depth, rarefaction of the sorted-subset datasets indicated that sequencing was incomplete. The small number of donors limited the genetic and exposure-history diversity represented. Pairwise subsampling indicated that sequencing depth was expected to affect the degree of clonotype sharing among donors. Naive subsets generally had larger estimated clonotype richness than memory subsets. Roughly 5.2% of naive CD4, 3% to 4% of naive CD8, 2% to 2.5% of memory CD4, and about 0.4% of memory CD8 clonotypes were shared across several donors. Sampling was restricted to blood, and TCR repertoires in tissue are likely to differ from TCR repertoires in blood. Higher generation probabilities were observed for clonotypes shared by all four sorted-subset donors than for non-shared clonotypes.

The CDR3 sequence holds 17 residues, the cysteine and phenylalanine included. The retained sequence is limited to the CDR3, 51 bases, with the frame set at the first base. Unmatched junction bases come to 8, with V trimmed by 4 bases and J by 2 bases. As encoded in the germline V gene (reference sequence), CDR1 is MNHEY while CDR2 is SMNVEV. Using the deep immunoSEQ assay, multiplex PCR amplified TCR CDR3 regions from genomic DNA. For each cell subset, the extracted genomic DNA was distributed evenly across all wells of several immunoSEQ 96-well plates, and each plate served as one replicate. For sorted subsets, 200 ng of genomic DNA, equivalent to 30,000 or so T cell genomes, went into each replicate PCR. Purified libraries were measured with a Qubit 3.0 fluorometer, size-checked on a Bioanalyzer 2100, and measured again with the KAPA Library Quantification kit. Every immunoSEQ 96-well plate was sequenced on a separate single-read 150-cycle Illumina NextSeq 550 flow cell. In the paper's pipeline: Because the immunoSEQ output included only junctional sequences and no quality scores, the filtering could not be the same as the filtering used for full-length reads. Sequences were annotated with PyIR, a Python wrapper for IgBLAST v1.9, and V/J genes and CDR3 were assigned using IMGT germline references. Reads were removed for weak V/J assignments (E-value above 1e-6), missing CDR3, stop codons, out-of-frame junctions, or ambiguous translated residues. V3J clonotypes were defined as sequences sharing an identical inferred V gene, J gene, and CDR3 amino acid sequence. Percentage overlap between repertoires was calculated by dividing the number of shared unique clonotypes by the size of the smaller repertoire. Three approaches were used to assess repertoire richness: RTK rarefaction, the Chao1 estimator, and Recon v2.1 estimates of unobserved clonotypes. Generation probabilities for all TCRbeta clonotypes obtained by the gDNA method from four donors were computed using OLGA. TCRdb's version of the immuneACCESS table is confined to in-frame rearrangements and falls short of the full clone set. An unresolved V gene accounts for under half of the shortfall where checked; the remainder is of unknown origin. Clone size and V and J calls were adopted from that table, with D and trimming inferred from the DNA. The sample data list under 300,000 clones, and approximately 70% of these were observed just once. The top ten clones comprise around 10% of the sample.

Notes on this clone: Its specific antigen is unknown. Base qualities were left out, and no much larger clone turns up one base away.

The sample was memory CD4+ T cells sorted from blood. This specimen's cell subset or site label, per the study, means: CD45RA-negative fraction. The V and J genes are TRBV27 and TRBJ2-3, and 11 bases in between align with TRBD2. The TCR sequence derives from a man aged 30-40 years in good health. The CDR3 protein: CASSSLAGGGVTDTQYF. Here is the DNA: TGTGCCAGCAGTTCCTTAGCGGGAGGGGGCGTCACAGATACGCAGTATTTT.